This T cell receptor beta chain was captured in a study of T-cell memory formation after mild COVID-19. This clonotype was observed a few times. Each CDR3 protein gets one entry after TCRdb re-called the 5' RACE reads with MiXCR. The data show around 390,000 distinct CDR3 sequences, with about 15% seen just once and roughly 21% held by the top ten. Germline CDR1 and CDR2: WSHSY and SAAADI. The trim removed 6 bases at V and 7 bases at J, leaving 5 bases unmatched. The CDR3 is 14 residues long. The TCR originated in a man aged 18 to 29 who had mild COVID-19 (a few samples of this study predate the infection). Cell type and time point are not known. This rearrangement joins TRBV10-2 to TRBJ2-1, with 11 nucleotides matching TRBD1. The sample consisted of PBMCs or a T cell subset sorted from them (not recorded which). CDR3 nucleotides: TGCGCCAGCAGCCGCGGGACAGGGGGGAATGAGCAGTTCTTC. Protein: CASSRGTGGNEQFF.